This T cell receptor beta chain was found in a study of blood T cells in healthy people across ages. Findings and limits, study-wide: Relative to aged donors, long-lived donors carried more naive CD4+ cells and displayed higher diversity.

Sample-barcoded 5' priming and a J-beta primer mix drove a second PCR of roughly 6 to 12 cycles. At least 2.5 million CDR3-containing paired-end reads were obtained per sample. TCRdb re-analysed the 5' RACE reads in MiXCR, keeping a single row per CDR3 protein. The sample consists of 600,000 to 1,000,000 distinct CDR3 sequences, 20% to 25% of them appearing once. Note on this clonotype: The target antigen is unknown.

Germline V gene sequence: CDR1 MNHEY, CDR2 SMNVEV (reference sequence). The CDR3 consists of 14 residues. The V and J ends lost 3 bases and 11 bases respectively, with 19 bases between them. These data were likewise used in another study, on T cells of mothers and their children. That report adds: All donors were healthy and Caucasian; they were a few mothers and their six children.

The sequence came from a boy younger than 18 in good health. The V and J genes are TRBV27 and TRBJ2-5; D not resolved. Sample: blood. The CDR3 loop is CASSFPPPAAVQYF. The CDR3 DNA sequence: TGTGCCAGCAGTTTTCCGCCCCCAGCTGCCGTGCAGTACTTC.